This T cell receptor (beta chain) was profiled in a study of cytomegalovirus exposure and HLA in healthy donors. This PCR relied on a set of 60 Vbeta primers and 13 Jbeta primers. Assay: immunoSEQ multiplex PCR; the TCRdb copy retains only in-frame clones and omits some. The table has over 150,000 clones, 65% to 85% seen once. Trimming took off 1 base at V and 9 bases at J, with 7 bases between the two ends. Germline values: CDR1 SGHTA, CDR2 FQGNSA. This CDR3 contains 13 residues. The receptor's source is a boy younger than 10 in good health and CMV-seronegative. V and J are TRBV7-2 and TRBJ1-6; D not resolved. The source material was PBMCs. CDR3 region: CASSLVAPSPLHF. The DNA for the CDR3 is TGTGCCAGCAGCTTAGTGGCCCCTTCACCCCTCCACTTT.